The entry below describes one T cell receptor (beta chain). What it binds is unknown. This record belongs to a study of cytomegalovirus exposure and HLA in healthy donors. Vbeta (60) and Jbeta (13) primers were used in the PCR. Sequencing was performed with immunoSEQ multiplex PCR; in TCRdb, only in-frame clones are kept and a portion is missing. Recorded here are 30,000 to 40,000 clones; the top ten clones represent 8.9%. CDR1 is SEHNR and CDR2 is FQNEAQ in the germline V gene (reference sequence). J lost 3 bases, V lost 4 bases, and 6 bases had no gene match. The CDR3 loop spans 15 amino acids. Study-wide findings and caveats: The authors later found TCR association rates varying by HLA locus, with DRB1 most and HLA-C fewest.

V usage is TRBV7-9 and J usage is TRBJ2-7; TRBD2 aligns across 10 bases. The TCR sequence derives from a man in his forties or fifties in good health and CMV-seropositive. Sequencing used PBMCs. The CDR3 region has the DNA TGTGCCAGCAGCTCCAGGACTAGCGGACTCTACGAGCAGTACTTC. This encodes CASSSRTSGLYEQYF.